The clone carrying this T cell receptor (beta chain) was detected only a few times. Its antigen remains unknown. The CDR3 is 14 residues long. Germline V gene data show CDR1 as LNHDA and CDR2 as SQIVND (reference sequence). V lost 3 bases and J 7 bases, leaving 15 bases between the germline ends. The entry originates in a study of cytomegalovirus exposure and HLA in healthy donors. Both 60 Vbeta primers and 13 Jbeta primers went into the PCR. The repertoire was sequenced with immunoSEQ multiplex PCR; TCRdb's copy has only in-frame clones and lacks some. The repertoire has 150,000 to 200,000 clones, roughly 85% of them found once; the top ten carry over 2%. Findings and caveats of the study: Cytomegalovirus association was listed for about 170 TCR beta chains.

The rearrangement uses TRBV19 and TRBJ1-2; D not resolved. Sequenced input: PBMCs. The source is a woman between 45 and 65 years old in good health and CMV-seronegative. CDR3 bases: TGTGCCAGTAGTATTAGACTGCCCGAGGCTGGCTACACCTTC. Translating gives CASSIRLPEAGYTF.